This T cell receptor beta chain stems from a study of shared clonotypes between healthy human individuals. Study background: CD4 naive and CD4 memory each took three plates per donor, while CD8 naive took two and CD8 memory one. Study-wide results and limits: Memory subsets had estimated richness that was generally smaller than that of naive subsets.

Several immunoSEQ plates held equal portions of the genomic DNA taken from each subset. The assay was immunoSEQ multiplex PCR, and TCRdb's table has in-frame clones only and misses some. The data show roughly 770,000 clones, 96% seen once. Remarks on this clone: The antigen is not known.

The CDR3 covers 13 residues. Trimming pared 5 bases from V and 12 bases from J, leaving 18 bases between. Germline CDR1 and CDR2: MNHEY and SVGAGI. Naive-designated CD8 cells lacked CD45RO, were positively enriched for CCR7, and omitted terminally differentiated effector memory CD45RA+ cells. Caucasian adults living in Nashville, Tennessee, provided all samples. The TCR comes from a man aged 25-45 years in good health. Sequenced sample: naive CD8+ T cells sorted from blood. The chain couples TRBV6-5 to TRBJ2-3, with D possibly TRBD2 on 6 matching bases. CDR3 nucleotide sequence: TGTGCCAGCAGTCCATACCTGGGGACTTCACAGTATTTT. This translates into CASSPYLGTSQYF.